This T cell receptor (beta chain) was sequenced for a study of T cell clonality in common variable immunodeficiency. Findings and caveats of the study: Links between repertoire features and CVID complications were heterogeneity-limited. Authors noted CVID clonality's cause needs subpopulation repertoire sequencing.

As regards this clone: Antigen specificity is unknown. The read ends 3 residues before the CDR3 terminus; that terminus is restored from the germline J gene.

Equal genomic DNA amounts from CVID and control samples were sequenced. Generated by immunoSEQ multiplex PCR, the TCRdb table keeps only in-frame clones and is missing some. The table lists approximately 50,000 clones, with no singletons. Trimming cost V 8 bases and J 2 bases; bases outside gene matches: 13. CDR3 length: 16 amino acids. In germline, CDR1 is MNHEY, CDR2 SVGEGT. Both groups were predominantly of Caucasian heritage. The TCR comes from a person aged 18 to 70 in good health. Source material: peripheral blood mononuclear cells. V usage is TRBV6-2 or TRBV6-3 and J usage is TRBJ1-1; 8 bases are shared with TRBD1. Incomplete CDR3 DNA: TGTGCCAGCGAAAAAGCGGCAGGGGGCCGTAACACTGAA. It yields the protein CASEKAAGGRNTE. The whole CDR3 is CASEKAAGGRNTEAFF.